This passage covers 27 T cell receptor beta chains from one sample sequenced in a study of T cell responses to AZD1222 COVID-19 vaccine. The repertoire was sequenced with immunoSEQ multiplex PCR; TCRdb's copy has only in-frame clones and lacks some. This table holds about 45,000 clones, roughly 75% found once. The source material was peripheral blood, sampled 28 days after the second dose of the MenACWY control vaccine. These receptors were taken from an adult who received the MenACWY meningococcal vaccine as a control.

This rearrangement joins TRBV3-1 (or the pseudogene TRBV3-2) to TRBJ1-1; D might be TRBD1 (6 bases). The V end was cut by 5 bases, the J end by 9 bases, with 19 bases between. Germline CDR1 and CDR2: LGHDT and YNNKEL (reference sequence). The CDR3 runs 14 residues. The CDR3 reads CASSLVQGGQQAFF. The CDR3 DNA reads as TGTGCCAGCAGCTTGGTTCAAGGCGGACAGCAAGCTTTCTTT.

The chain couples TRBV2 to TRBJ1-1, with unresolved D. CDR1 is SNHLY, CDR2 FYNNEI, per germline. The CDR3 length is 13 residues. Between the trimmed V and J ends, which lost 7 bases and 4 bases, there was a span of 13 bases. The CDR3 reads CASTKSEGTEAFF. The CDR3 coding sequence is TGTGCCAGCACCAAATCAGAGGGCACTGAAGCTTTCTTT.

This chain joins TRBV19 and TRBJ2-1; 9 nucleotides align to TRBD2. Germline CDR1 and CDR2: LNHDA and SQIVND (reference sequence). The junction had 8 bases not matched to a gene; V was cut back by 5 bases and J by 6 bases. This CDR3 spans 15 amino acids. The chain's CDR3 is CASSPFGGRANEQFF. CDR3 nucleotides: TGTGCCAGTAGTCCCTTCGGCGGGAGGGCCAATGAGCAGTTCTTC.

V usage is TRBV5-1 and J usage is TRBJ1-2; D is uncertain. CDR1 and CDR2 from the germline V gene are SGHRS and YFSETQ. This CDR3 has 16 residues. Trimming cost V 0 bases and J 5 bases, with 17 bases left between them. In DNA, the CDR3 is TGCGCCAGCAGCTTGGGGTCCGGGAAAATTAGTTATGGCTACACCTTC. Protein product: CASSLGSGKISYGYTF. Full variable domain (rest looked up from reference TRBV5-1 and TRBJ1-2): KAGVTQTPRYLIKTRGQQVTLSCSPISGHRSVSWYQQTPGQGLQFLFEYFSETQRNKGNFPGRFSGRQFSNSRSEMNVSTLELGDSALYLCASSLGSGKISYGYTFGSGTRLTVV.

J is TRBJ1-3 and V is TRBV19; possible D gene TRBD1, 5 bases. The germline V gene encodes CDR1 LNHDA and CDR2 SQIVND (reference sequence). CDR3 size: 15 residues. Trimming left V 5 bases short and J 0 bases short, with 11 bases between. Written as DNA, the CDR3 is TGTGCCAGTAGTCCGGGACGGAACTCTGGAAACACCATATATTTT. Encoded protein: CASSPGRNSGNTIYF.

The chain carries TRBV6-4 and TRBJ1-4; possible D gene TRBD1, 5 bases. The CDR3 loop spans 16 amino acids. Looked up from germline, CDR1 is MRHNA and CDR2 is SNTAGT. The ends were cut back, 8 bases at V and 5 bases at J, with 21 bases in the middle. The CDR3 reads CASSRDASNPNEKLFF. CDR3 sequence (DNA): TGTGCCAGCTCACGGGACGCCTCAAATCCAAATGAAAAACTGTTTTTT.

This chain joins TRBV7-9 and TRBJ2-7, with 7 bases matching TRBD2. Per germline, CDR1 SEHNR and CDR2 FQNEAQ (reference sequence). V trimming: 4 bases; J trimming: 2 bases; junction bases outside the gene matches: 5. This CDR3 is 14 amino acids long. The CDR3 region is CASSSSGGTYEQYF. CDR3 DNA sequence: TGTGCCAGCAGCTCTTCGGGAGGAACCTACGAGCAGTACTTC.

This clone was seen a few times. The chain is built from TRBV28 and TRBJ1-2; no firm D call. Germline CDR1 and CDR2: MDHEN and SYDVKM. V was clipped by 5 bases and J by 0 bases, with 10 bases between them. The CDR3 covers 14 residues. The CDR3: CASSPTGSNYGYTF. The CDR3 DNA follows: TGTGCCAGCAGTCCGACGGGGTCTAACTATGGCTACACCTTC.

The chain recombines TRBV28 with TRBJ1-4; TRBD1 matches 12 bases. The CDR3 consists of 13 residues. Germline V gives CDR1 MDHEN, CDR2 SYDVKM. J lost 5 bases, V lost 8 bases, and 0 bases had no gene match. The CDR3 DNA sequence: TGTGCCAGCGGGACAGGGGGCAATGAAAAACTGTTTTTT. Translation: CASGTGGNEKLFF.

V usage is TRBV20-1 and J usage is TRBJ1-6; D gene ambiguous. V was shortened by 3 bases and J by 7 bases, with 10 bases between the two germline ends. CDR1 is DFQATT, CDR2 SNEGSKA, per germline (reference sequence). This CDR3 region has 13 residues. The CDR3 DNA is TGCAGTGCTAGTAGGAGTAGGAATTCACCCCTCCACTTT. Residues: CSASRSRNSPLHF.

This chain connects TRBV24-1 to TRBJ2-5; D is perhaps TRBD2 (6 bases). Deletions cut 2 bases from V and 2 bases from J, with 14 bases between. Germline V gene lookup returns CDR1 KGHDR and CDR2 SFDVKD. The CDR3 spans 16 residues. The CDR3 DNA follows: TGTGCCACCAGTGATTCCGGGAGATCTCATCAAGAGACCCAGTACTTC. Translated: CATSDSGRSHQETQYF.

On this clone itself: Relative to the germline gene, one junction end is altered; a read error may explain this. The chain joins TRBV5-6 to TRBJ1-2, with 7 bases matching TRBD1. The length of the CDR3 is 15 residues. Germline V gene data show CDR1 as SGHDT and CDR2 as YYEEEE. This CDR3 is CASTLGTANNYGYTF. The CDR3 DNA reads TGTGCCAGCACCTTGGGGACAGCGAATAACTATGGCTACACCTTC.

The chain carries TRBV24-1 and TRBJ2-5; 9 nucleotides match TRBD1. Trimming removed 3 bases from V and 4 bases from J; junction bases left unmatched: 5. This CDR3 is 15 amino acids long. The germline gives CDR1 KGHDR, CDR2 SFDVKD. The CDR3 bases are TGTGCCACCAGTGATATACAGGGGGCTGGAGAGACCCAGTACTTC. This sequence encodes CATSDIQGAGETQYF.

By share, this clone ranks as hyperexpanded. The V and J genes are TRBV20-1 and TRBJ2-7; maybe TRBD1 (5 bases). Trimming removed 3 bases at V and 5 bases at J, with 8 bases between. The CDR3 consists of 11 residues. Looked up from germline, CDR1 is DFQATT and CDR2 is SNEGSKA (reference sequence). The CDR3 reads CSASGRDEQYF. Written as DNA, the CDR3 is TGCAGTGCTAGTGGCAGGGACGAGCAGTACTTC.

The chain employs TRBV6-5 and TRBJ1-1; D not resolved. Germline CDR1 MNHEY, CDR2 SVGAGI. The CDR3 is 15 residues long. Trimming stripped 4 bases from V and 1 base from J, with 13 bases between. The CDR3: CASSFGGRRNTEAFF. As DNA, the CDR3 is TGTGCCAGCAGTTTCGGAGGCAGGCGGAACACTGAAGCTTTCTTT.

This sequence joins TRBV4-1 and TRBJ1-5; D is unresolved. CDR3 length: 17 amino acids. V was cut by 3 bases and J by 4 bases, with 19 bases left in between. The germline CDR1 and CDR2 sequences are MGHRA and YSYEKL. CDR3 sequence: CASSHPRYREVNQPQHF. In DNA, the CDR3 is TGCGCCAGCAGCCATCCTCGGTACCGGGAAGTTAATCAGCCCCAGCATTTT.

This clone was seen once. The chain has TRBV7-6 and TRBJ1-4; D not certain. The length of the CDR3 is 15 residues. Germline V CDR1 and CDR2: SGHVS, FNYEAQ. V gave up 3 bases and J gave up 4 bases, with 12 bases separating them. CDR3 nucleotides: TGTGCCAGCAGCTTGGCCTGGGATTATAATGAAAAACTGTTTTTT. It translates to CASSLAWDYNEKLFF. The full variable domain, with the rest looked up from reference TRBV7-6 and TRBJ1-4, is GAGVSQSPRYKVTKRGQDVALRCDPISGHVSLYWYRQALGQGPEFLTYFNYEAQQDKSGLPNDRFSAERPEGSISTLTIQRTEQRDSAMYRCASSLAWDYNEKLFFGSGTQLSVL.

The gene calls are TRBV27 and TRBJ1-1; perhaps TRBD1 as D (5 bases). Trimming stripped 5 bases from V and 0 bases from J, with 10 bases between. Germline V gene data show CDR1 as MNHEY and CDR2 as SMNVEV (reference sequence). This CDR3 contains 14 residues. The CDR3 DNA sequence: TGTGCCAGCAGTCGGGGGTTATTGAACACTGAAGCTTTCTTT. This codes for CASSRGLLNTEAFF.

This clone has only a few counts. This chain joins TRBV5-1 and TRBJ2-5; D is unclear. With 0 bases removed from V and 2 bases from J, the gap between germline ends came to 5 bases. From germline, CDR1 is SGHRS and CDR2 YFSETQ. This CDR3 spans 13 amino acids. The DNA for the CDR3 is TGCGCCAGCAGCTTGGGACTTCAAGAGACCCAGTACTTC. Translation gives CASSLGLQETQYF.

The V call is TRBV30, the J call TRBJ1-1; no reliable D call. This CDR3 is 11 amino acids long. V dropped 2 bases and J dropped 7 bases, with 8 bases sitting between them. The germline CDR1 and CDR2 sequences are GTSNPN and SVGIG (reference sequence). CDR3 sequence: CAWSWAGEAFF. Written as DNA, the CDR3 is TGTGCCTGGAGTTGGGCAGGTGAAGCTTTCTTT.

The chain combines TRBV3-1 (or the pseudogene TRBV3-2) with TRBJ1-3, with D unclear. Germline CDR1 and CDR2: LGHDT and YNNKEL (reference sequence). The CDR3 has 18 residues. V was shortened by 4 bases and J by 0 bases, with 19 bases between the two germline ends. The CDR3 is CASSPQPVTPSSGNTIYF. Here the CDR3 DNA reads TGTGCCAGCAGCCCTCAACCGGTGACTCCCTCCTCTGGAAACACCATATATTTT.

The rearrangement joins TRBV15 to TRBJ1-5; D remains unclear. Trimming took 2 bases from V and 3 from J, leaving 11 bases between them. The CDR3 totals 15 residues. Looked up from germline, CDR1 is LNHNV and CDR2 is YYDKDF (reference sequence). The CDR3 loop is CATSRIVGSNQPQHF. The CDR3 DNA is TGTGCCACCAGCAGAATCGTGGGATCCAATCAGCCCCAGCATTTT. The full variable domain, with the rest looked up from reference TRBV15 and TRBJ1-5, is DAMVIQNPRYQVTQFGKPVTLSCSQTLNHNVMYWYQQKSSQAPKLLFHYYDKDFNNEADTPDNFQSRRPNTSFCFLDIRSPGLGDTAMYLCATSRIVGSNQPQHFGDGTRLSIL.

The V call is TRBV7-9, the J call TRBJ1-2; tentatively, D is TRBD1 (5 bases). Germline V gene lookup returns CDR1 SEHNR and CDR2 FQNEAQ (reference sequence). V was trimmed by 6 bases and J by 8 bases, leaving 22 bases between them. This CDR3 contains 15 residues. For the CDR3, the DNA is TGTGCCAGCAGAGTTCTAATATTGGCAGGGTTAGGCTACACCTTC. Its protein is CASRVLILAGLGYTF.

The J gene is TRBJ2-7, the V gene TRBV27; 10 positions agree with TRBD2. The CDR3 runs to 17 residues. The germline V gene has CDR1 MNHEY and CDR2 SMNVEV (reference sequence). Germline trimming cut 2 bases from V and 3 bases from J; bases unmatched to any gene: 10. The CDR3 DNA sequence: TGTGCCAGCAGTTTAAAGGGCTGGACTAGCGGAAACTACGAGCAGTACTTC. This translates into CASSLKGWTSGNYEQYF.

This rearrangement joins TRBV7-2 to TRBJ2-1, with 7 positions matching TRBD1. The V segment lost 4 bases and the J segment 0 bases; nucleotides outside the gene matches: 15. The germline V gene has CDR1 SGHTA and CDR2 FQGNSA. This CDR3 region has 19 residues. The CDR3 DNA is TGTGCCAGCAGCTCGCCGGGGACAGTCGGTTTACTCTCCTACAATGAGCAGTTCTTC. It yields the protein CASSSPGTVGLLSYNEQFF.

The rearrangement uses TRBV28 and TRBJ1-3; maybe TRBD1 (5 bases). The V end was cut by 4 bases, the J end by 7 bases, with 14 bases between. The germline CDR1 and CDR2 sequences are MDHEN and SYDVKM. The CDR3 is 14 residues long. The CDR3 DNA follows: TGTGCCAGCAGTTCCCCGGGACGTCGGAACACCATATATTTT. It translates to CASSSPGRRNTIYF. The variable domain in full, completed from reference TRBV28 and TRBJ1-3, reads DVKVTQSSRYLVKRTGEKVFLECVQDMDHENMFWYRQDPGLGLRLIYFSYDVKMKEKGDIPEGYSVSREKKERFSLILESASTNQTSMYLCASSSPGRRNTIYFGEGSWLTVV.

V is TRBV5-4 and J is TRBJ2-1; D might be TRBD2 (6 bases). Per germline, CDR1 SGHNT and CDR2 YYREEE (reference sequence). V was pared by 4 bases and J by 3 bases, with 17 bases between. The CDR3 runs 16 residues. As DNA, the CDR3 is TGTGCCAGCAGCCGTCTTGGGGCGGGATACTACAATGAGCAGTTCTTC. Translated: CASSRLGAGYYNEQFF.